This T cell receptor beta chain is from a study of shared clonotypes between healthy human individuals. Whole-study results and caveats: For naive CD4 cells, around 5% of clonotypes were shared across a handful of donors.

Germline V gives CDR1 SGHVS, CDR2 FNYEAQ. The CDR3 runs 17 residues. Trimming removed 3 bases from V and 4 bases from J, with 18 bases in between. Notes on this clone: Its antigen is unknown.

Measured with immunoSEQ multiplex PCR; TCRdb has only the in-frame clones, and not every one. Of under 850,000 clones listed, almost 95% are singletons. CD45RO-negative cells were positively selected for CCR7, leaving out terminally differentiated effector memory CD45RA+ cells. Nashville, Tennessee was home to all donors, who were Caucasian adults. This TCR came from a man aged 30-40 years in good health. This chain connects TRBV7-6 to TRBJ2-2; TRBD1 might be the D (5 bases). The sample taken for sequencing was naive CD8+ T cells sorted from blood. The CDR3 DNA sequence: TGTGCCAGCAGCTTCGCAGGGATAGGTGTGGGCACCGGGGAGCTGTTTTTT. It specifies CASSFAGIGVGTGELFF.